This T cell receptor beta chain is drawn from a study of cytomegalovirus exposure and HLA in healthy donors. Study findings and constraints: Cytomegalovirus status was reportedly diagnosed by the classifier with high sensitivity and specificity.

Per germline, CDR1 SGHRS and CDR2 YFSETQ. The V segment lost 3 bases and the J segment 5 bases; nucleotides outside the gene matches: 7. The CDR3 has 15 amino acids. Concerning this clone itself: Antigen specificity is unknown.

Produced via immunoSEQ multiplex PCR; TCRdb's table is partial and in-frame only. The sample includes approximately 49,000 clones, roughly nine tenths of them seen just once. This TCR was sampled from a man aged 18 to 35 in good health and CMV-seronegative. The chain carries TRBV5-1 and TRBJ1-5; TRBD1 aligns across 8 bases. Sequenced material: PBMCs. The CDR3 region has the DNA TGCGCCAGCAGCTGGACAGGGAGGAAGGATCAGCCCCAGCATTTT. As protein: CASSWTGRKDQPQHF.